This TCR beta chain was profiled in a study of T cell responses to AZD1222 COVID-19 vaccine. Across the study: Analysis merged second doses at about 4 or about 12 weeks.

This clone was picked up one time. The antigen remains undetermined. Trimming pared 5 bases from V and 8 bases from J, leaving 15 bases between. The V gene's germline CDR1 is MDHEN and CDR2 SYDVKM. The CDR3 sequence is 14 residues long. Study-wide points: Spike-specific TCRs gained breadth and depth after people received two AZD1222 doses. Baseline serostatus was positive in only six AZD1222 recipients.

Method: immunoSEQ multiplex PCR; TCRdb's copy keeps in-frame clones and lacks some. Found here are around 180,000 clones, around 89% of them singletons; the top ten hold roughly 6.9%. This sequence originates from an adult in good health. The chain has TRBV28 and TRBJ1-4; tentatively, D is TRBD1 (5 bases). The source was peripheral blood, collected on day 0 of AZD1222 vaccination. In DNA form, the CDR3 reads TGTGCCAGCAGTATCGGGACTGTACGGGAAAAACTGTTTTTT. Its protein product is CASSIGTVREKLFF.